This passage covers 20 T cell receptor beta chains from one sample sequenced in a study of CD8+ T cells in alopecia areata. Extracted RNA was reverse transcribed, and the resulting cDNA served as sequencing template. TCRdb's table, derived via immunoSEQ multiplex PCR, lists solely in-frame clones and lacks some. The repertoire holds some 170,000 clones, with about 70% as singletons. The sequenced sample was CD8+ T cells sorted from blood, obtained at week 0. All receptors derive from a human donor with alopecia areata.

This chain uses TRBV9 with TRBJ1-6; D unclear. Looked up from germline, CDR1 is SGDLS and CDR2 is YYNGEE. The CDR3 extends over 15 amino acids. V lost 0 bases and J 10 bases, leaving 14 bases between the germline ends. The DNA of the CDR3 is TGTGCCAGCAGCGTAGAGTGGAAGCTTGGCTCACCCCTCCACTTT. This gives the protein CASSVEWKLGSPLHF.

The chain uses TRBV6-5 and TRBJ1-4, with TRBD1 matching 10 bases. CDR3 length: 14 amino acids. Unmatched junction bases numbered 2, after V lost 2 bases and J lost 8 bases. CDR1 is MNHEY and CDR2 is SVGAGI in the germline V gene. For the CDR3, the DNA is TGTGCCAGCAGTTACGGGACAGGGGACGAAAAACTGTTTTTT. It specifies CASSYGTGDEKLFF.

This clone was observed a single time. The J gene is TRBJ1-1, the V gene TRBV29-1; D possibly corresponds to TRBD1 (6 bases). CDR3 length: 16 amino acids. Germline CDR1 SQVTM, CDR2 ANQGSEA. In nucleotides, the CDR3 is TGCAGAGGGGGGGGTCCCACGGATCCCGGGAACACTGAAGCTTTCTTT. Encoded protein: CRGGGPTDPGNTEAFF.

V usage is TRBV2 and J usage is TRBJ1-1; D gene uncertain. The germline V gene has CDR1 SNHLY and CDR2 FYNNEI. This CDR3 spans 12 amino acids. V was cut by 6 bases and J by 6 bases, with 11 bases left in between. This CDR3 reads CASSDRRAEAFF. In DNA form, the CDR3 reads TGTGCCAGCAGCGATCGGAGGGCTGAAGCTTTCTTT. The full variable domain, completed using reference TRBV2 and TRBJ1-1, is EPEVTQTPSHQVTQMGQEVILRCVPISNHLYFYWYRQILGQKVEFLVSFYNNEISEKSEIFDDQFSVERPDGSNFTLKIRSTKLEDSAMYFCASSDRRAEAFFGQGTRLTVV.

V usage is TRBV27 and J usage is TRBJ2-3, with D tentatively TRBD2 (6 bases). CDR1 MNHEY and CDR2 SMNVEV come from the germline V gene (reference sequence). V dropped 2 bases and J dropped 5 bases, with 8 bases sitting between them. This CDR3 has 13 residues. Here the CDR3 reads CASSLAGRDTQYF. In DNA, the CDR3 is TGTGCCAGCAGTTTAGCGGGGAGAGATACGCAGTATTTT.

The J gene is TRBJ2-1, the V gene TRBV7-8; tentatively, D is TRBD1 (6 bases). V lost 3 bases and J 4 bases, leaving 13 bases between the germline ends. Germline CDR1 SGHVS, CDR2 FQNEAQ. The CDR3 contains 15 residues. This chain's CDR3 is CASSFRLTGYNEQFF. The DNA of the CDR3 is TGTGCCAGCAGCTTCCGACTTACAGGGTACAATGAGCAGTTCTTC.

The chain employs TRBV4-1 and TRBJ2-7; 7 positions match TRBD1. After removal of 4 bases from V and 0 bases from J, the junction contained 3 bases not matched to a gene. In germline, CDR1 is MGHRA, CDR2 YSYEKL. This CDR3 region has 14 residues. CDR3 bases: TGCGCCAGCAGCCCAACAGGGGACTCCTACGAGCAGTACTTC. Translation gives CASSPTGDSYEQYF.

The V and J genes are TRBV15 and TRBJ2-3; TRBD2 is a possible D gene (7 bases). The length of the CDR3 is 16 residues. From germline, CDR1 is LNHNV and CDR2 YYDKDF (reference sequence). The ends were cut back, 4 bases at V and 6 bases at J, with 20 bases in the middle. CDR3 DNA: TGTGCCACCAGCACCCTTCGGGGGCGGGGGCTTGATACGCAGTATTTT. This encodes CATSTLRGRGLDTQYF.

The V and J genes are TRBV5-6 and TRBJ2-7; D remains unclear. V was clipped by 2 bases and J by 3 bases, with 9 bases between them. The CDR3 is made up of 13 amino acids. CDR1 is SGHDT, CDR2 YYEEEE, per germline. CDR3 in amino acids: CASSLARYYEQYF. CDR3 sequence (DNA): TGTGCCAGCAGCTTAGCCAGATACTACGAGCAGTACTTC.

The CDR3 sequence is CSAEGGGTEAFF. DNA for the CDR3: TGCAGCGCCGAGGGGGGAGGGACTGAAGCTTTCTTT. This chain links TRBV29-1 with TRBJ1-1, with a weak D call TRBD1 (6 bases). V gave up 7 bases and J gave up 5 bases, with 14 bases separating them. Germline V gene data show CDR1 as SQVTM and CDR2 as ANQGSEA. The CDR3 is 12 amino acids.

The rearrangement uses TRBV30 and TRBJ2-1; 9 nucleotides align to TRBD2. CDR3 size: 16 residues. The J segment lost 1 base and the V segment lost 2 bases, leaving 6 bases of the junction unmatched. The germline V gene encodes CDR1 GTSNPN and CDR2 SVGIG (reference sequence). For the CDR3, the DNA is TGTGCCTGGAGTTTACACAGCGGGGGGTCCTACAATGAGCAGTTCTTC. Translation gives CAWSLHSGGSYNEQFF.

The V call is TRBV29-1, the J call TRBJ2-3; D remains unclear. The CDR3 is 13 amino acids. V lost 4 bases and J 2 bases, leaving 10 bases between the germline ends. Germline V gene sequence: CDR1 SQVTM, CDR2 ANQGSEA. The CDR3 loop is CSVVLGFTDTQYF. The CDR3 bases are TGCAGCGTTGTTCTAGGCTTCACAGATACGCAGTATTTT.

CDR3 nucleotide sequence: TGTGCCAGCGATCAGGGAACGGAGCTGTTTTTT. This sequence encodes CASDQGTELFF. The chain recombines TRBV6-6 with TRBJ2-2; the D gene is possibly TRBD1 (5 bases). The CDR3 consists of 11 residues. The V gene lost 8 bases and the J gene lost 10 bases, with 11 bases spanning the gap. Germline-derived CDR1 and CDR2 are MNHNY and SVGAGI (reference sequence).

V is TRBV7-9 and J is TRBJ2-3, with 7 bases identical to TRBD2. V shed 4 bases and J 2 bases; nucleotides not matched to a gene: 6. The CDR3 is made up of 15 amino acids. Germline V CDR1 and CDR2: SEHNR, FQNEAQ (reference sequence). The CDR3 here is CASSSRLAPTDTQYF. Here the CDR3 DNA reads TGTGCCAGCAGCTCTCGACTAGCTCCCACAGATACGCAGTATTTT. The entire variable domain, with the rest obtained from reference TRBV7-9 and TRBJ2-3, is as follows: DTGVSQNPRHKITKRGQNVTFRCDPISEHNRLYWYRQTLGQGPEFLTYFQNEAQLEKSRLLSDRFSAERPKGSFSTLEIQRTEQGDSAMYLCASSSRLAPTDTQYFGPGTRLTVL.

The chain uses TRBV27 and TRBJ2-7; possibly TRBD1 for D (5 bases). CDR1 MNHEY and CDR2 SMNVEV come from the germline V gene (reference sequence). The CDR3 runs 14 residues. V gave up 1 base and J gave up 3 bases, with 10 bases separating them. DNA for the CDR3: TGTGCCAGCAGTTTATACAGGAGAGACTACGAGCAGTACTTC. This gives the protein CASSLYRRDYEQYF.

The chain links TRBV5-1 to TRBJ1-1; D remains unclear. V was cut by 2 bases and J by 1 base, with 6 bases left in between. The CDR3 has 13 residues. Germline-derived CDR1 and CDR2 are SGHRS and YFSETQ. CDR3 sequence (DNA): TGCGCCAGCAGCTTCCGCAAGAACACTGAAGCTTTCTTT. Protein: CASSFRKNTEAFF.

This clone was seen more than once but under ten times. The chain recombines TRBV6-6 with TRBJ1-1; weak D call: TRBD1 (5 bases). Trimming left V 2 bases short and J 4 bases short, with 11 bases between. Germline values: CDR1 MNHNY, CDR2 SVGAGI (reference sequence). This CDR3 is 14 amino acids long. The CDR3 bases are TGTGCCAGCAGTTACAAGAACGGGGGCACTGAAGCTTTCTTT. As protein: CASSYKNGGTEAFF.

J is TRBJ1-5 and V is TRBV5-6; a possible D gene is TRBD1 (5 bases). The CDR3 totals 14 residues. With 1 base removed from V and 4 bases from J, the gap between germline ends came to 9 bases. CDR1 is SGHDT and CDR2 is YYEEEE in the germline V gene. Written as DNA, the CDR3 is TGTGCCAGCAGCTTGCAGAGGGGAAATCAGCCCCAGCATTTT. Its translation: CASSLQRGNQPQHF.

V gene TRBV9 combines with J gene TRBJ1-1; TRBD1 aligns across 9 bases. Germline loops: CDR1 SGDLS, CDR2 YYNGEE. The J segment lost 4 bases and the V segment lost 3 bases, leaving 7 bases of the junction unmatched. This CDR3 comprises 15 residues. CDR3 nucleotide sequence: TGTGCCAGCAGCGGACAGGGGGGCTTCGGCACTGAAGCTTTCTTT. It yields the protein CASSGQGGFGTEAFF. Supplemented by reference TRBV9 and TRBJ1-1, the full variable domain reads DSGVTQTPKHLITATGQRVTLRCSPRSGDLSVYWYQQSLDQGLQFLIQYYNGEERAKGNILERFSAQQFPDLHSELNLSSLELGDSALYFCASSGQGGFGTEAFFGQGTRLTVV.

The CDR3 region is CASSATGGPQPQHF. CDR3 nucleotide sequence: TGTGCCAGCAGCGCTACAGGGGGCCCTCAGCCCCAGCATTTT. The V and J genes are TRBV6-5 and TRBJ1-5; 9 bases agree with TRBD1. From germline, CDR1 is MNHEY and CDR2 SVGAGI. V dropped 6 bases and J dropped 6; count of bases not matched to a gene: 6. This CDR3 contains 14 residues.